This entry lists 10 T cell receptor beta chains sequenced from one sample in a study of blood T cell repertoires in COVID-19. Profiled with immunoSEQ multiplex PCR; TCRdb holds only in-frame clones, not every one. In the table there are 20,000 to 25,000 clones, more than 80% of which are singletons. The sample taken for sequencing was peripheral blood. Receptor source: a human donor in a cohort sampled during active COVID-19.

The J gene is TRBJ1-5, the V gene TRBV27; 7 bases line up with TRBD1. There are 15 residues in the CDR3. Looked up from germline, CDR1 is MNHEY and CDR2 is SMNVEV (reference sequence). The V gene end was trimmed by 6 bases and the J gene end by 6 bases; junction bases not matched to a gene: 11. The CDR3 is CASRYGDRDSQPQHF. CDR3 nucleotide sequence: TGTGCCAGCAGATATGGAGACAGGGACAGTCAGCCCCAGCATTTT.

V is TRBV5-1 and J is TRBJ2-2; 11 bases align to TRBD2. Germline V gives CDR1 SGHRS, CDR2 YFSETQ. The V segment lost 4 bases and the J segment 3 bases; nucleotides outside the gene matches: 5. The CDR3 loop spans 16 amino acids. CDR3 in DNA: TGCGCCAGCAGCACCACTAGCGGGAGCTACACCGGGGAGCTGTTTTTT. This gives the protein CASSTTSGSYTGELFF. Full variable domain (remainder filled in from reference TRBV5-1 and TRBJ2-2): KAGVTQTPRYLIKTRGQQVTLSCSPISGHRSVSWYQQTPGQGLQFLFEYFSETQRNKGNFPGRFSGRQFSNSRSEMNVSTLELGDSALYLCASSTTSGSYTGELFFGEGSRLTVL.

V is TRBV7-6 and J is TRBJ1-2, with D perhaps matching TRBD1 (6 bases). The length of the CDR3 is 17 residues. CDR1 and CDR2 (germline): SGHVS, FNYEAQ. The V end was cut by 1 base, the J end by 4 bases, with 19 bases between. The CDR3 sequence: CASSLETRDTEFYGYTF. The CDR3 nucleotides read TGTGCCAGCAGCTTAGAAACGAGGGACACCGAATTCTATGGCTACACCTTC.

The J gene is TRBJ1-1, the V gene TRBV27; 7 bases agree with TRBD1. The V gene's germline CDR1 is MNHEY and CDR2 SMNVEV (reference sequence). CDR3 length equals 16 residues. J lost 5 bases, V lost 3 bases, and 12 bases had no gene match. The CDR3 DNA reads as TGTGCCAGCAGTTTGGACCCCGGACAGGTTGGGACTGAAGCTTTCTTT. It is translated as CASSLDPGQVGTEAFF.

The V call is TRBV19, the J call TRBJ2-3; the D is unclear. Trimming took off 10 bases at V and 2 bases at J, with 22 bases between the two ends. The CDR3 sequence is 16 residues long. From germline, CDR1 is LNHDA and CDR2 SQIVND (reference sequence). CDR3 residues: CATARSRKQHTDTQYF. The CDR3, as DNA: TGTGCCACCGCCCGCTCCAGGAAGCAACACACAGATACGCAGTATTTT. Full variable domain (missing parts from reference TRBV19 and TRBJ2-3): DGGITQSPKYLFRKEGQNVTLSCEQNLNHDAMYWYRQDPGQGLRLIYYSQIVNDFQKGDIAEGYSVSREKKESFPLTVTSAQKNPTAFYLCATARSRKQHTDTQYFGPGTRLTVL.

The chain uses TRBV6-5 and TRBJ2-5; 8 bases map to TRBD1. The J segment lost 2 bases and the V segment lost 6 bases, leaving 5 bases of the junction unmatched. CDR3 length equals 14 residues. CDR1 is MNHEY and CDR2 is SVGAGI in the germline V gene. CDR3 nucleotide sequence: TGTGCCAGCAGCTGGGACAGGCGTCAAGAGACCCAGTACTTC. Translated, it gives CASSWDRRQETQYF.

The gene calls are TRBV6-5 and TRBJ1-3, with 7 bases aligning to TRBD1. CDR3 length: 15 residues. V shed 8 bases and J 0 bases; nucleotides not matched to a gene: 7. CDR1 and CDR2 (germline): MNHEY, SVGAGI. The CDR3 loop reads CASDSGQLSGNTIYF. CDR3 bases: TGTGCCAGCGATTCGGGACAGCTCTCTGGAAACACCATATATTTT.

This clone was detected once. The chain couples TRBV6-6 to TRBJ1-2; TRBD1 is a possible D gene (5 bases). Germline values: CDR1 MNHNY, CDR2 SVGAGI (reference sequence). The germline V and J ends were trimmed by 4 bases and 8 bases, with 17 bases remaining between them. CDR3 size: 14 residues. As DNA, the CDR3 is TGTGCCAGCAGTTTCCCCCAGGGTCCTGGCGGCTACACCTTC. Its translation: CASSFPQGPGGYTF.

This clone was recorded once. The rearrangement joins TRBV7-8 to TRBJ1-1; 10 nucleotides agree with TRBD1. CDR3 length: 14 residues. Unmatched junction bases numbered 6, after V lost 5 bases and J lost 6 bases. Per germline, CDR1 SGHVS and CDR2 FQNEAQ. DNA for the CDR3: TGTGCCAGCAGCGTACGACAGGGGGCACCTGAAGCTTTCTTT. Translating gives CASSVRQGAPEAFF.

There are a few counts of this clone. This chain uses TRBV7-9 with TRBJ1-1; 8 bases are shared with TRBD1. The CDR3 sequence is 12 residues long. The V gene's germline CDR1 is SEHNR and CDR2 FQNEAQ (reference sequence). V lost 3 bases, J lost 8 bases, and 2 bases stayed unmatched. The CDR3 region has the DNA TGTGCCAGCAGCTTTCCAGGGGGCGAAGCTTTCTTT. It yields the protein CASSFPGGEAFF. The entire variable domain, with the rest obtained from reference TRBV7-9 and TRBJ1-1, is as follows: DTGVSQNPRHKITKRGQNVTFRCDPISEHNRLYWYRQTLGQGPEFLTYFQNEAQLEKSRLLSDRFSAERPKGSFSTLEIQRTEQGDSAMYLCASSFPGGEAFFGQGTRLTVV.